This T cell receptor beta chain was captured in a study of cytomegalovirus exposure and HLA in healthy donors. Study-wide context: Falling in the Caucasian-associated ancestry cluster were about four fifths of approximately 410 genotyped donors.

The PCR contained 60 Vbeta and 13 Jbeta primers. Clones were read by immunoSEQ multiplex PCR, and TCRdb kept only the in-frame ones, dropping some. The listing records tens of thousands of clones. V lost 8 bases and J lost 5; bases outside the gene matches: 13. Germline loops: CDR1 GTSNPN, CDR2 SVGIG (reference sequence). CDR3 size: 15 residues. Whole-study results and caveats: In a later analysis, donors in an Asian-associated ancestry cluster reportedly had fewer N-insertions in productive TCRs than the cohort mean. Earlier analysis yielded a pattern in which most TCR beta V segments were productive about 87% or about 30% of the time. A later analysis linked a missense variant in DCLRE1C to the trimming of TCR beta V and J genes.

As for this clone: Its antigen is as yet unknown.

The sequenced sample was PBMCs. The J gene is TRBJ2-7, the V gene TRBV30; 12 bases align to TRBD2. The receptor was derived from a woman aged 30 to 39 in good health and CMV-seronegative. The CDR3 loop reads CAGNPVGLAGHEQYF. The CDR3 DNA reads as TGTGCCGGGAATCCAGTAGGACTAGCGGGGCACGAGCAGTACTTC.